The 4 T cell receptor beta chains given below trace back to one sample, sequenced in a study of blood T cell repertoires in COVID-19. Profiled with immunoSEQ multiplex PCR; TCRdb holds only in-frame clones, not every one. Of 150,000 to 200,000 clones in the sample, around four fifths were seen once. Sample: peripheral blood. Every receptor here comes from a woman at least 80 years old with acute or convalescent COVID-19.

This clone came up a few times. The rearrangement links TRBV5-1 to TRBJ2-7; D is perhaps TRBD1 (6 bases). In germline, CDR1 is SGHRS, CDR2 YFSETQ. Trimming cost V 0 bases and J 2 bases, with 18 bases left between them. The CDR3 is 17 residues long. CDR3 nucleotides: TGCGCCAGCAGCTTGGAATGGCGGACAGAGGGCCCCTACGAGCAGTACTTC. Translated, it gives CASSLEWRTEGPYEQYF.

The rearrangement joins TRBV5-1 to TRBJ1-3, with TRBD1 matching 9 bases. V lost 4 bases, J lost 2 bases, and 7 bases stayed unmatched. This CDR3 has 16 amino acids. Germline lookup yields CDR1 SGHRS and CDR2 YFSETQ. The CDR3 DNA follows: TGCGCCAGCAGCCCCGTTCGGACAGGGGCTGGAAACACCATATATTTT. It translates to CASSPVRTGAGNTIYF.

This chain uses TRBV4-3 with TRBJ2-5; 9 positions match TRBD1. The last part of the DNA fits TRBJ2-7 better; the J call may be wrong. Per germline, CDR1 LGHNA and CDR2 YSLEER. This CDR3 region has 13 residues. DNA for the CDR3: TGCGCCAGCAGCCGGGACAGGGAATACGAGCAGTACTTC. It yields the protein CASSRDREYEQYF.

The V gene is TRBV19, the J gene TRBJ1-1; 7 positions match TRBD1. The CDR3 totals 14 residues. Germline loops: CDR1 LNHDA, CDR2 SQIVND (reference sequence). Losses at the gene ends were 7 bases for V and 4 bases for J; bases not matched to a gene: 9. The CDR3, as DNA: TGTGCCAGTACTGTGACAGGGATATCCACTGAAGCTTTCTTT. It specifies CASTVTGISTEAFF.